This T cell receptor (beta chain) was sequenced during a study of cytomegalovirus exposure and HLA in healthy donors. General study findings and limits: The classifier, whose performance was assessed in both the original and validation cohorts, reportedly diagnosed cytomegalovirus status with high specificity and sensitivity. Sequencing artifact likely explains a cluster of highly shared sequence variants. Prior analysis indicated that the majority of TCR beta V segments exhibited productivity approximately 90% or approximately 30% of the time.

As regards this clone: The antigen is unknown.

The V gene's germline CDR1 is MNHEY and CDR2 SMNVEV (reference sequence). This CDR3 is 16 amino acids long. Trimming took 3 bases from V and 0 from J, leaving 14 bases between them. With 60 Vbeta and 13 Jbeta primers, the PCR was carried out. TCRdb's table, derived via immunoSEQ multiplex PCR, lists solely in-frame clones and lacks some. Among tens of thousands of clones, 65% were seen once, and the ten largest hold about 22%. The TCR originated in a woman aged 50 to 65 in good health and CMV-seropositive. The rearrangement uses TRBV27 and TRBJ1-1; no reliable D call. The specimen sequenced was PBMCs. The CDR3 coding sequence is TGTGCCAGCAGTTTTTCCTATGGGGAGCTGAACACTGAAGCTTTCTTT. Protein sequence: CASSFSYGELNTEAFF.